This is a list of T cell receptor beta chains from one sample in a study of blood T cell repertoires in COVID-19. Sequenced by immunoSEQ multiplex PCR; TCRdb stores in-frame clones only, minus some. Of 150,000 to 200,000 clones in the sample, about 93% were seen once. Sequencing was performed on peripheral blood. These receptor sequences come from a woman aged 45 to 65 with acute or convalescent COVID-19. Each CDR3 is given with its conserved first and last residue. Each record gives: J gene, D gene, V gene, clone size, CDR3 protein, CDR3 DNA. The D gene is left open where the match is weak. Rows may omit the clone size; those that give it use once, few, many or a size class.

>TRBJ2-5|NA|TRBV30|NA
CAWSRSGQETQYF
TGTGCCTGGAGTAGGAGCGGACAAGAGACCCAGTACTTC
>TRBJ1-6|TRBD1|TRBV27|once
CASRPTQGARDSPLHF
TGTGCCAGCAGACCGACACAGGGGGCGAGGGATTCACCCCTCCACTTT
>TRBJ1-1|NA|TRBV5-6|NA
CASSLSYMNTEAFF
TGTGCCAGCAGCTTGTCTTACATGAACACTGAAGCTTTCTTT
>TRBJ1-4|NA|TRBV28|NA
CASTGRVTNEKLFF
TGTGCCAGCACTGGGAGGGTAACTAATGAAAAACTGTTTTTT
>TRBJ2-7|NA|TRBV28|NA
CATGPRSEQYF
TGTGCCACAGGGCCAAGGTCCGAGCAGTACTTC
>TRBJ2-7|TRBD1|TRBV29-1|NA
CSVEAGGQGSDYEQYF
TGCAGCGTTGAGGCTGGGGGACAGGGGTCGGACTACGAGCAGTACTTC
>TRBJ2-7|TRBD2|TRBV10-1|NA
CASSASRLAGVGEQYF
TGCGCCAGCAGTGCCTCGCGACTAGCGGGGGTGGGCGAGCAGTACTTC
>TRBJ1-2|TRBD1|TRBV18|NA
CASSPRIDRENGYTF
TGTGCCAGCTCACCACGGATCGACAGGGAGAATGGCTACACCTTC
>TRBJ2-7|TRBD1|TRBV5-1|NA
CASSFAGTGVSYEQYF
TGCGCCAGCAGCTTCGCCGGGACAGGGGTCTCCTACGAGCAGTACTTC
>TRBJ1-5|NA|TRBV30|NA
CAWDTGLLGPQHF
TGTGCCTGGGACACCGGTTTACTAGGGCCCCAGCATTTT
>TRBJ1-2|NA|TRBV5-1|NA
CASSELGIYGYTF
TGCGCCAGCAGTGAGCTCGGGATCTATGGCTACACCTTC
>TRBJ2-7|TRBD2|TRBV28|NA
CASKGAGGEYEQYF
TGTGCCAGCAAAGGAGCGGGAGGGGAATACGAGCAGTACTTC
>TRBJ2-1|TRBD2|TRBV5-6|NA
CASTPGRGSYNEQFF
TGTGCCAGCACCCCGGGGAGGGGCTCCTACAATGAGCAGTTCTTC
>TRBJ2-3|NA|TRBV7-2|NA
CASSFSAGRTDTQYF
TGTGCCAGCAGCTTCTCGGCGGGCCGAACAGATACGCAGTATTTT
>TRBJ2-7|TRBD2|TRBV4-1|NA
CASSQSGGAPIEQYF
TGCGCCAGCAGCCAGAGCGGGGGGGCGCCGATCGAGCAGTACTTC
>TRBJ2-7|NA|TRBV6-6|NA
CASSYPPGGKFEQYF
TGTGCCAGCAGTTACCCCCCAGGAGGAAAATTCGAGCAGTACTTC
>TRBJ1-1|TRBD1|TRBV2|NA
CASEGQGRVEAFF
TGTGCCAGCGAGGGACAGGGACGGGTTGAAGCTTTCTTT
>TRBJ2-1|TRBD1|TRBV6-2/TRBV6-3|NA
CASSGEGGTDEQFF
TGTGCCAGCAGTGGCGAAGGGGGCACGGATGAGCAGTTCTTC
>TRBJ1-4|TRBD1|TRBV2|NA
CASSNDRGVPNEKLFF
TGTGCCAGCAGTAACGACAGGGGAGTCCCTAATGAAAAACTGTTTTTT
>TRBJ1-5|NA|TRBV12-3/TRBV12-4|NA
CASSFLSGQPQHF
TGTGCCAGCAGTTTTCTCTCGGGTCAGCCCCAGCATTTT
>TRBJ1-1|NA|TRBV7-9|NA
CASRMGAVNTEAFF
TGTGCCAGCCGAATGGGGGCAGTGAACACTGAAGCTTTCTTT
>TRBJ2-1|TRBD2|TRBV3-1/TRBV3-2|NA
CASSRDTRTSGKTDLNEQFF
TGTGCCAGCAGCCGCGACACCCGGACTAGCGGGAAGACGGATTTAAATGAGCAGTTCTTC
>TRBJ1-6|NA|TRBV14|NA
CASSQDRWVGDNNSPLHF
TGTGCCAGCAGCCAAGATCGTTGGGTCGGGGACAACAATTCACCCCTCCACTTT
>TRBJ2-3|TRBD2|TRBV7-2|NA
CASSFQKGGRAVSTDTQYF
TGTGCCAGCAGCTTCCAAAAGGGCGGGAGGGCCGTTTCTACAGATACGCAGTATTTT
>TRBJ2-1|NA|TRBV13|NA
CASSSRLDSYNEQFF
TGTGCCAGCAGCTCAAGACTGGACTCCTACAATGAGCAGTTCTTC
>TRBJ1-5|NA|TRBV20-1|NA
CSASMGVNQPQHF
TGCAGTGCTAGTATGGGCGTCAATCAGCCCCAGCATTTT
>TRBJ1-5|NA|TRBV7-2|NA
CASSLDFGGPQHF
TGTGCCAGCAGCTTAGATTTCGGAGGGCCCCAGCATTTT
>TRBJ2-3|NA|TRBV12-2|once
CASRSGQGCKDTQYF
TGTGCAAGTCGATCAGGACAGGGATGTAAAGATACGCAGTATTTT
>TRBJ1-2|TRBD1|TRBV5-4|NA
CASSHRQGTYYGYTF
TGTGCCAGCAGCCACCGACAGGGGACGTACTATGGCTACACCTTC
>TRBJ1-1|NA|TRBV18|NA
CASSATANTEAFF
TGTGCCAGCTCAGCGACAGCGAACACTGAAGCTTTCTTT
>TRBJ1-2|NA|TRBV24-1|NA
CATSAPGRDYGYTF
TGTGCCACCAGTGCCCCTGGGCGGGACTATGGCTACACCTTC
>TRBJ1-1|NA|TRBV12-5|NA
CASGETLNTEAFF
TGTGCTAGTGGCGAGACATTGAACACTGAAGCTTTCTTT
>TRBJ1-5|TRBD1|TRBV2|NA
CASQGTGTYLSNQPQHF
TGTGCCAGCCAAGGGACAGGCACCTACCTTAGCAATCAGCCCCAGCATTTT
>TRBJ2-1|TRBD2|TRBV10-1|NA
CASSARGLAGGNNEQFF
TGCGCCAGCAGTGCCCGCGGACTAGCGGGAGGAAATAATGAGCAGTTCTTC
>TRBJ2-2|TRBD2|TRBV30|NA
CAWSPPSGGGTGELFF
TGTGCCTGGAGCCCCCCTAGCGGCGGGGGCACCGGGGAGCTGTTTTTT
>TRBJ1-5|NA|TRBV2|few
CASSELNQPQHF
TGTGCCAGCAGTGAATTAAATCAGCCCCAGCATTTT
>TRBJ1-6|NA|TRBV2|NA
CASSEWDKSSPLHF
TGTGCCAGCAGTGAATGGGACAAAAGTTCACCCCTCCACTTT
>TRBJ1-5|TRBD1|TRBV2|NA
CASSLGTGPNQPQHF
TGTGCCAGCAGTTTAGGGACAGGCCCCAATCAGCCCCAGCATTTT
>TRBJ2-3|TRBD2|TRBV7-6|NA
CASSPIAGNTDTQYF
TGTGCCAGCAGCCCAATAGCGGGAAACACAGATACGCAGTATTTT
>TRBJ2-7|TRBD1|TRBV6-1|NA
CASSDRTGGTYEQYF
TGTGCCAGCAGTGATAGGACAGGGGGCACCTACGAGCAGTACTTC
>TRBJ2-1|TRBD2|TRBV4-3|NA
CASSQGQREGDEQFF
TGCGCCAGCAGCCAAGGCCAGCGGGAAGGGGATGAGCAGTTCTTC
>TRBJ1-1|NA|TRBV10-3|NA
CAISESGGQAFF
TGTGCCATCAGTGAGTCGGGAGGTCAGGCTTTCTTT
>TRBJ2-7|TRBD2|TRBV18|NA
CASSPPGGLAGLYEQYF
TGTGCCAGCTCACCTCCGGGGGGACTAGCGGGACTCTACGAGCAGTACTTC
>TRBJ1-5|NA|TRBV6-5|once
CASTSAGLSQPQHF
TGTGCCAGCACCTCCGCGGGGTTATCTCAGCCCCAGCATTTT
>TRBJ2-7|TRBD2|TRBV7-9|NA
CASSLSGRRTYEQYF
TGTGCCAGCAGTCTGAGCGGGAGGAGGACTTACGAGCAGTACTTC
>TRBJ1-1|NA|TRBV7-8|NA
CASSGRPGDRTEAFF
TGTGCCAGCAGCGGACGACCGGGGGATAGGACTGAAGCTTTCTTT
>TRBJ2-7|NA|TRBV4-2|NA
CASSSVSEQYF
TGTGCCAGCAGCTCGGTAAGCGAGCAGTACTTC
>TRBJ1-2|NA|TRBV4-1|NA
CASSPGDILGYTF
TGCGCCAGCAGCCCAGGGGACATTCTCGGCTACACCTTC
>TRBJ2-7|NA|TRBV27|NA
CASRTTDEYEQYF
TGTGCCAGCAGGACGACAGACGAGTACGAGCAGTACTTC
>TRBJ1-2|NA|TRBV6-5|NA
CASSPTGAVDGYTF
TGTGCCAGCAGCCCCACTGGGGCAGTGGATGGCTACACCTTC
>TRBJ1-1|NA|TRBV7-8|NA
CASSFRREGRGVTEAFF
TGTGCCAGCAGCTTCCGGCGAGAGGGCAGGGGAGTCACTGAAGCTTTCTTT
>TRBJ1-2|NA|TRBV6-4|NA
CASSDTGRWGYTF
TGTGCCAGCAGTGACACAGGGCGTTGGGGCTACACCTTC
>TRBJ2-5|NA|TRBV20-1|NA
CSASSSNTQYF
TGCAGTGCTAGTAGCTCGAACACCCAGTACTTC
>TRBJ2-7|NA|TRBV6-2/TRBV6-3|NA
CASSWAGYEQYF
TGTGCCAGCAGTTGGGCGGGCTACGAGCAGTACTTC
>TRBJ1-3|NA|TRBV2|NA
CASSEAGTNSGNTIYF
TGTGCCAGCAGTGAAGCCGGGACTAACTCTGGAAACACCATATATTTT
>TRBJ2-2|NA|TRBV19|once
CASNPGPHTGELFF
TGTGCCAGTAACCCTGGCCCCCACACCGGGGAGCTGTTTTTT
>TRBJ1-1|TRBD1|TRBV7-2|NA
CASSFRQGKGPEAFF
TGTGCCAGCAGCTTTCGACAGGGCAAAGGCCCTGAAGCTTTCTTT